These 26 T cell receptor beta chains were all obtained from the same sample, sequenced in a study of CXCR3-negative and CXCR3-positive naive CD8 T cells. Libraries of TRB cDNA were made by 5' RACE and carried UMIs. TCRdb re-called the 5' RACE reads and catalogs CDR3 proteins one per entry, DNA excluded. The data include 50,000 to 65,000 distinct CDR3 sequences; the top ten clones carry about 20%. Input material: memory CD8+ T cells from blood. The source is a human donor in good health. Some clones in this sample may be carry-over from other donors' samples.

V is TRBV11-3 and J is TRBJ2-7; TCRdb reports TRBD1, a call that lacks DNA to check it against. Germline V lookup: CDR1 SGHNT, CDR2 YENEEA. The CDR3 loop spans 15 amino acids. CDR3 region: CASSSGRGSSYEQYF.

V is TRBV4-3 and J is TRBJ2-3; TCRdb's assignment of TRBD1 cannot be checked, as there is no DNA. Germline-derived CDR1 and CDR2 are LGHNA and YSLEER. CDR3 length equals 14 residues. CDR3 amino acids: CASSQDRGHDTQYF.

The chain joins TRBV4-3 to TRBJ2-7. Germline V gene data show CDR1 as LGHNA and CDR2 as YSLEER. The CDR3 is 15 amino acids. The chain's CDR3 is CASSHTLGESYEQYF.

This clonotype is medium-sized by frequency. This chain joins TRBV15 and TRBJ2-6. The germline gives CDR1 LNHNV, CDR2 YYDKDF (reference sequence). The CDR3 consists of 16 residues. The CDR3 here is CATSLDRRSGANVLTF.

The V call is TRBV27, the J call TRBJ2-7; TCRdb reports TRBD2, a call that lacks DNA to check it against. CDR3 length: 16 residues. CDR1 and CDR2 (germline): MNHEY, SMNVEV (reference sequence). CDR3 region: CASSTTAGLAFYEQYF.

This sequence joins TRBV6-1 and TRBJ1-1. This CDR3 has 14 amino acids. CDR1 MNHNS and CDR2 SASEGT come from the germline V gene. The CDR3 sequence is CASSVGMELTEAFF.

V gene TRBV5-4 combines with J gene TRBJ1-1. This CDR3 is built from 14 residues. The germline CDR1 and CDR2 sequences are SGHNT and YYREEE (reference sequence). The CDR3 loop is CASSLLGENTEAFF.

CDR3: CASSLSESNNEQFF. This chain connects TRBV6-6 to TRBJ2-1. The germline V gene encodes CDR1 MNHNY and CDR2 SVGAGI (reference sequence). The CDR3 spans 14 residues.

This chain links TRBV6-2 or TRBV6-3 with TRBJ2-7; TCRdb outputs TRBD1, but without DNA this stays unchecked. Germline V gene lookup returns CDR1 MNHEY and CDR2 SVGEGT. The CDR3 covers 12 residues. Here the CDR3 reads CASSYSAGELYF.

The chain links TRBV29-1 to TRBJ2-2; TCRdb calls TRBD1, which cannot be checked without DNA. The CDR3 is 13 amino acids. Per the germline V gene, CDR1 is SQVTM and CDR2 is ANQGSEA. This CDR3 reads CSVDRENTGELFF.

The gene calls are TRBV19 and TRBJ2-7; TCRdb designates TRBD1, a call that cannot be tested without DNA. The V gene's germline CDR1 is LNHDA and CDR2 SQIVND (reference sequence). This CDR3 has 14 residues. The CDR3 protein is CASSTSGFSYEQYF.

This CDR3 is CASGGAGGHNEQYF. The gene calls are TRBV5-1 and TRBJ2-7; TCRdb names TRBD1, which stays unverified in the absence of DNA. In germline, CDR1 is SGHRS, CDR2 YFSETQ. The CDR3 contains 14 residues. Looking up the rest from reference TRBV5-1 and TRBJ2-7 gives the full variable domain: KAGVTQTPRYLIKTRGQQVTLSCSPISGHRSVSWYQQTPGQGLQFLFEYFSETQRNKGNFPGRFSGRQFSNSRSEMNVSTLELGDSALYLCASGGAGGHNEQYFGPGTRLTVT.

The V call is TRBV6-2 or TRBV6-3, the J call TRBJ2-5. Per germline, CDR1 MNHEY and CDR2 SVGEGT. The CDR3 length is 18 residues. The CDR3 reads CASSYSKEVSGDQETQYF.

This chain links TRBV23-1 with TRBJ2-1. TRBV23-1 is an ORF, and what it does is uncertain. The CDR3 consists of 17 residues. The CDR3: CASSQSRNIPSYNEQFF.

This chain connects TRBV4-2 to TRBJ2-7; TCRdb designates TRBD1, a call that cannot be tested without DNA. Germline V lookup: CDR1 LGHNA, CDR2 YNFKEQ. The CDR3 spans 16 residues. The CDR3 reads CASSQEAGGAIYEQYF.

V gene TRBV6-1 combines with J gene TRBJ2-5; with no DNA, the TCRdb D assignment of TRBD2 cannot be verified. Per the germline V gene, CDR1 is MNHNS and CDR2 is SASEGT. CDR3 length: 14 amino acids. The CDR3 reads CASSAGGFEETQYF.

J is TRBJ2-1 and V is TRBV29-1; TCRdb names TRBD1, which stays unverified in the absence of DNA. The CDR3 consists of 11 residues. Germline lookup yields CDR1 SQVTM and CDR2 ANQGSEA. The CDR3 loop is CSVPPYNEQFF.

J is TRBJ2-3 and V is TRBV28; TCRdb names TRBD2, which stays unverified in the absence of DNA. CDR3 size: 15 residues. Germline-derived CDR1 and CDR2 are MDHEN and SYDVKM. CDR3 in amino acids: CASSLERFSTDTQYF.

The J gene is TRBJ2-7, the V gene TRBV6-2 or TRBV6-3; TCRdb's D gene call, TRBD2, goes unchecked for lack of DNA. Germline V gene lookup returns CDR1 MNHEY and CDR2 SVGEGT. The CDR3 sequence is 13 residues long. The CDR3 here is CASSSTSGYEQYF.

The chain couples TRBV4-3 to TRBJ2-1; as DNA is missing, the TRBD2 call by TCRdb cannot be tested. In germline, CDR1 is LGHNA, CDR2 YSLEER. The CDR3 is 15 amino acids. The CDR3: CASSRASGDYNEQFF.

The CDR3 protein is CASSLGAPYEQYF. The V gene is TRBV27, the J gene TRBJ2-7. The CDR3 is 13 amino acids. Per the germline V gene, CDR1 is MNHEY and CDR2 is SMNVEV (reference sequence).

The gene calls are TRBV4-1 and TRBJ2-3; TCRdb gives TRBD2 as the D gene, but with no DNA this cannot be confirmed. Germline CDR1 MGHRA, CDR2 YSYEKL. This CDR3 is built from 16 residues. CDR3 sequence reads: CASSYQAGGYTDTQYF.

The CDR3: CASSLIVNEQFF. This rearrangement joins TRBV11-2 to TRBJ2-1. The CDR3 is made up of 12 amino acids. Germline loops: CDR1 SGHAT, CDR2 FQNNGV.

This rearrangement joins TRBV28 to TRBJ1-2; TCRdb's D call of TRBD1 is untestable without DNA. Looked up from germline, CDR1 is MDHEN and CDR2 is SYDVKM. This CDR3 contains 16 residues. This CDR3 is CASSPLGQEINYGYTF.

The chain employs TRBV5-1 and TRBJ1-1. CDR3 length: 14 residues. Germline V lookup: CDR1 SGHRS, CDR2 YFSETQ. Here the CDR3 reads CASSLYSDATEAFF.

This sequence joins TRBV20-1 and TRBJ1-2; TCRdb returns TRBD1, unconfirmable since there is no DNA. The CDR3 covers 17 residues. Germline V gene sequence: CDR1 DFQATT, CDR2 SNEGSKA (reference sequence). The CDR3 here is CSARDEGARSFDYGYTF.